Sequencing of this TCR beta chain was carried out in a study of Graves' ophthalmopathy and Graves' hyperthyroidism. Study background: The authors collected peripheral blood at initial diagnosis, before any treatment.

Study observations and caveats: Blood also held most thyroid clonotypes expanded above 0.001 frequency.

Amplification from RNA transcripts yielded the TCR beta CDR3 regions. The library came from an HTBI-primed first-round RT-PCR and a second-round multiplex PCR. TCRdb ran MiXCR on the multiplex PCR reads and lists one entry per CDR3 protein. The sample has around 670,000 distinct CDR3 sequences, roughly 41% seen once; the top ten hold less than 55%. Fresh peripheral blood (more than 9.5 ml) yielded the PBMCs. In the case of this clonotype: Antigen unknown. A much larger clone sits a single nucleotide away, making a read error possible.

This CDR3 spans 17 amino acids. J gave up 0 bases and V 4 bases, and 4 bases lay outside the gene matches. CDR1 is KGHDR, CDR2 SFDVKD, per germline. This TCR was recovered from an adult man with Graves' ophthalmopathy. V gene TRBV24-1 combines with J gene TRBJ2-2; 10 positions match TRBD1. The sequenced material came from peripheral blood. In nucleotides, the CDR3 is TGTGCCACCAGTGACCCGGGACAGGGGACGAACACCGGGGAGCTGTTTTTT. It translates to CATSDPGQGTNTGELFF.